These T cell receptor beta chains were read from a single sample in a study of blood T cell repertoires in COVID-19. Repertoires were generated with immunoSEQ multiplex PCR, while TCRdb's copy carries only in-frame clones and drops some. The sample has more than 350,000 clones, about 90% seen once. The source material was peripheral blood. The receptors were gathered from a woman under 40 with COVID-19, enrolled during active disease. Both conserved end residues are part of each CDR3.

V	length	J	CDR3
TRBV5-1	16	TRBJ2-5	CASSSLAGGRQETQYF
TRBV5-4	12	TRBJ2-7	CASSRESYEQYF
TRBV5-4	11	TRBJ1-1	CASSLEREAFF
TRBV5-1	14	TRBJ2-7	CASSLVSKTYEQYF
TRBV24-1	16	TRBJ2-3	CATTGLAPRCTDTQYF
TRBV6-6	13	TRBJ1-1	CASSGRGNTEAFF
TRBV28	14	TRBJ2-7	CASSLSAGTYEQYF
TRBV29-1	10	TRBJ2-7	CSVRSSEQYF
TRBV18	15	TRBJ2-1	CASSPGRSGRSEQFF
TRBV28	17	TRBJ1-1	CASSPYRTGGGKIEAFF
TRBV18	14	TRBJ2-7	CASSPGTDTYEQYF
TRBV7-9	14	TRBJ2-5	CASSGDRDQETQYF
TRBV10-2	15	TRBJ2-1	CASSHSGRASNEQFF
TRBV6-5	15	TRBJ1-6	CASKEGTGSNSPLHF
TRBV11-2	15	TRBJ2-7	CASSTLQGEFYEQYF
TRBV19	15	TRBJ1-5	CASSVGLPFGQPQHF
TRBV5-4	15	TRBJ2-7	CASSLSVGVPYEQYF
TRBV6-5	16	TRBJ2-2	CASSYYGQGDTGELFF
TRBV9	14	TRBJ2-2	CASSRRASTGELFF
TRBV10-2	15	TRBJ1-5	CASAGGGQGDQPQHF
TRBV7-9	14	TRBJ1-2	CASSLDRPHYGYTF
TRBV30	11	TRBJ1-2	CAWSSRGVCTF
TRBV7-3	15	TRBJ2-3	CASSFGETRTDTQYF
TRBV7-9	18	TRBJ1-5	CASSLGAGGSVSNQPQHF
TRBV27	14	TRBJ1-2	CASSSGGAGYGYTF
TRBV28	13	TRBJ1-2	CASSSGTGWGYTF
TRBV6-1	16	TRBJ2-5	CASSEWWGDRGETQYF
TRBV5-1	13	TRBJ2-1	CASSSDSSSEQFF
TRBV6-4	13	TRBJ2-7	CASSDRGLNEQYF
TRBV10-2	13	TRBJ2-5	CASSRSYRETQYF
TRBV11-1	13	TRBJ2-2	CASSRGVSGELFF
TRBV27	13	TRBJ2-7	CASSWDRVNEQYF
TRBV28	15	TRBJ2-1	CASSQGHRPYNEQFF
TRBV7-3	14	TRBJ2-5	CASSPRATGETQYF
TRBV14	12	TRBJ2-7	CASSQAEDEQYF